The clone carrying this TCR beta chain showed up just a few times. Its antigen is not identified. Naive CD8 T cells, phenotype CD8+CD4-CCR7+CD45RA+, were sorted. The data originate from a study of molecular identifiers for immune sequencing clone quantification. Whole-study results and caveats: Clones of above 20 RNA copies carried over 99% of effector molecules; in naive cells they carried under 1%.

TCRdb re-called the PCR reads with MiXCR, one entry per CDR3 protein. Of about 100,000 distinct CDR3 sequences detected, roughly a third appear once; the ten largest clones hold approximately 4%. CDR3 size: 14 residues. With 8 bases removed from V and 7 bases from J, the gap between germline ends came to 18 bases. What was sequenced was naive CD8+ T cells from blood, with Jurkat cell RNA spiked in. Subset indicated: FACS-sorted CD8+CD4-CCR7+CD45RA+ naive T cells. The clonotype comes from a human donor in good health. Some libraries in this study had Jurkat cell RNA spiked in. The genes are TRBV5-3 and TRBJ2-2; either TRBD1 or TRBD2 may fit D (5 bases each). TRBV5-3 is an ORF, and what it does is uncertain. The CDR3 DNA reads TGTGCCAGCAGGGATTGGACTCGGCGCGGGGAGCTGTTTTTT. This encodes CASRDWTRRGELFF.